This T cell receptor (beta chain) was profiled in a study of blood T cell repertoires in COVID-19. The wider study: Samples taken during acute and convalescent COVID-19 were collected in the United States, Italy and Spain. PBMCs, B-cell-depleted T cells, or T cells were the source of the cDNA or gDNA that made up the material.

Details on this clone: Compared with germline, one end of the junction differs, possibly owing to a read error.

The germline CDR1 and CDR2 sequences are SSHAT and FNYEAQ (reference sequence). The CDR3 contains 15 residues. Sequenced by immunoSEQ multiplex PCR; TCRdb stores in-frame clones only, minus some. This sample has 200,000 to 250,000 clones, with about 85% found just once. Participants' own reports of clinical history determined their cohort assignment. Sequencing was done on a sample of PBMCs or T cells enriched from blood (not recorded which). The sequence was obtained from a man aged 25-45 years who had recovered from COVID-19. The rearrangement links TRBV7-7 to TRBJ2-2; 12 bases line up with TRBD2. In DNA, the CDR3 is TGTGCTAGCAAATCTAGCGGGGGGGCCGCCGGGGAGCTGTTTTTT. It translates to CASKSSGGAAGELFF. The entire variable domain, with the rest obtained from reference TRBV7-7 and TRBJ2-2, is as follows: GAGVSQSPRYKVTKRGQDVTLRCDPISSHATLYWYQQALGQGPEFLTYFNYEAQPDKSGLPSDRFSAERPEGSISTLTIQRTEQRDSAMYRCASKSSGGAAGELFFGEGSRLTVL.